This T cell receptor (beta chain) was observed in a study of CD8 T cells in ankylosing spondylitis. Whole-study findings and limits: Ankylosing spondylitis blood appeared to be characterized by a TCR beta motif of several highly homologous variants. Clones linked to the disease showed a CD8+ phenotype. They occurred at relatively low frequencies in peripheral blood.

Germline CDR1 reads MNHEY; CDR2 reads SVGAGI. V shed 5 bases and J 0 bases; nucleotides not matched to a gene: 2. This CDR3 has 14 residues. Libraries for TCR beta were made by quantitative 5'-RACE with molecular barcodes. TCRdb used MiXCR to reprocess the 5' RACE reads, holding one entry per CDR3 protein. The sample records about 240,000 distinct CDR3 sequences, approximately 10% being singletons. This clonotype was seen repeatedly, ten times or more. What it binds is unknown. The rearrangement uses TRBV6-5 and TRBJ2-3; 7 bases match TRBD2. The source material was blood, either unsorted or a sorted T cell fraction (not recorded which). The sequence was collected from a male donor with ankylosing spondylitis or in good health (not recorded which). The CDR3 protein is CASSTSASTDTQYF. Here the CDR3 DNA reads TGTGCCAGCAGTACTAGCGCGAGCACAGATACGCAGTATTTT.